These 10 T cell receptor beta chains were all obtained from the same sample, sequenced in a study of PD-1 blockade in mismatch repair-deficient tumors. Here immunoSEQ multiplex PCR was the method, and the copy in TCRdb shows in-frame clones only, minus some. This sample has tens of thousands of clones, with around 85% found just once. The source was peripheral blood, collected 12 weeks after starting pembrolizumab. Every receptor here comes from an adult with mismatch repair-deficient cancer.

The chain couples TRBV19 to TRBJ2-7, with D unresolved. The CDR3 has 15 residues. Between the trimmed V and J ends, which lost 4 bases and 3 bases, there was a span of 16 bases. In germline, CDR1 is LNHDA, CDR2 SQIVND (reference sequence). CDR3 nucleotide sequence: TGTGCCAGTAGTAACCCAGGCAGGTCAGGCTACGAGCAGTACTTC. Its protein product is CASSNPGRSGYEQYF.

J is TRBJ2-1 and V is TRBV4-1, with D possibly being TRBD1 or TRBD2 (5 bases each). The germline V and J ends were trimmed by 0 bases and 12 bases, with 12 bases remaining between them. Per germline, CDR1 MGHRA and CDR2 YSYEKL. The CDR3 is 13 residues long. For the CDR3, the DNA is TGCGCCAGCAGCCAAGAGAGGGGCTGGGCGCAGTTCTTC. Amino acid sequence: CASSQERGWAQFF.

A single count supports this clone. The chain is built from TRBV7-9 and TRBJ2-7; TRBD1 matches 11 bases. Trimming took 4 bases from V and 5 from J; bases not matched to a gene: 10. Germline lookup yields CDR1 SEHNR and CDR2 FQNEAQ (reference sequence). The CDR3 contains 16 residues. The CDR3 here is CASSSSRDRGYHEQYF. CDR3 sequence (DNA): TGTGCCAGCAGCTCTTCCCGGGACAGGGGGTACCACGAGCAGTACTTC.

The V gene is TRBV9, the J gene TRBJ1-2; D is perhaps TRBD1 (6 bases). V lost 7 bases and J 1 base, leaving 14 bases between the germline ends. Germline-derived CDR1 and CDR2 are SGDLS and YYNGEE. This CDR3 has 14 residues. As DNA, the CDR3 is TGTGCCAGCGGTCCGGGACAACTTAACTATGGCTACACCTTC. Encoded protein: CASGPGQLNYGYTF.

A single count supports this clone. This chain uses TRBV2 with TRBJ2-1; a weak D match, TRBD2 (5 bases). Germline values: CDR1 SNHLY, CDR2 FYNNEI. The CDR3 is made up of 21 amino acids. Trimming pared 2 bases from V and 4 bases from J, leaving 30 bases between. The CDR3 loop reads CASSEFLLTGVASSGYNEQFF. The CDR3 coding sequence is TGTGCCAGCAGTGAATTTCTCCTAACCGGGGTAGCTAGCTCGGGTTACAATGAGCAGTTCTTC.

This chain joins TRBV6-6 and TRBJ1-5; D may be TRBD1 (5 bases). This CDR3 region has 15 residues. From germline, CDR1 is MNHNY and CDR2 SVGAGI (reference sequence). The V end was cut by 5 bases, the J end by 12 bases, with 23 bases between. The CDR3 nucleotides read TGTGCCAGCAGTGACATCGGTACAGGACCCATCCGCCAGCATTTT. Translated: CASSDIGTGPIRQHF.

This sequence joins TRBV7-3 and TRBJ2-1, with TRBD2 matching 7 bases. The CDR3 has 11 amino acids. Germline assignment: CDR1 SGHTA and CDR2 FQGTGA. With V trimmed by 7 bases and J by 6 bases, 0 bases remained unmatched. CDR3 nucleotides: TGTGCCAGCACTAGCGGCAATGAGCAGTTCTTC. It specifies CASTSGNEQFF.

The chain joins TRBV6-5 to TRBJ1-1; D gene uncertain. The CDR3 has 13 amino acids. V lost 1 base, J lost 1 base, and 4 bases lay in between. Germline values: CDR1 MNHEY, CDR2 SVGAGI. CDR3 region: CASSYWGNTEAFF. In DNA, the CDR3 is TGTGCCAGCAGTTACTGGGGGAACACTGAAGCTTTCTTT.

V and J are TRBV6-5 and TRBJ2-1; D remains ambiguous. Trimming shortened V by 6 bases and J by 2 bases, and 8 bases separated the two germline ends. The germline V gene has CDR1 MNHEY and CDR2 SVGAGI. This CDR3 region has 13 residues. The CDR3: CASREKPYNEQFF. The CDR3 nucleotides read TGTGCCAGCAGGGAGAAGCCCTACAATGAGCAGTTCTTC.

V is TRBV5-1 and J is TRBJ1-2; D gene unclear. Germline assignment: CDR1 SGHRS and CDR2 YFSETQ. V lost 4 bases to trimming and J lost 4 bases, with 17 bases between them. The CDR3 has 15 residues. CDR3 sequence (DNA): TGCGCCAGCAGCCCTTCCTTTGCACCTACCTATGGCTACACCTTC. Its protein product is CASSPSFAPTYGYTF.